These 14 T cell receptor beta chains were all obtained from the same sample, sequenced in a study of T cell responses to AZD1222 COVID-19 vaccine. TCRdb's table, derived via immunoSEQ multiplex PCR, lists solely in-frame clones and lacks some. The table shows 120,000 or so clones, with less than 95% occurring only once. The sample in question was peripheral blood, obtained on day 0 of MenACWY control vaccination. The receptors stem from an adult in good health.

The chain uses TRBV6-6 and TRBJ1-4; a possible D gene is TRBD1 (5 bases). This CDR3 region has 15 residues. Germline values: CDR1 MNHNY, CDR2 SVGAGI (reference sequence). Trimming pared 0 bases from V and 14 bases from J, leaving 19 bases between. CDR3 amino acids: CASSYSSGSGGDLFF. The CDR3 nucleotides are TGTGCCAGCAGTTACTCGTCTGGGTCGGGAGGGGACCTGTTTTTT.

In this sample, this clone turned up once. V is TRBV7-9 and J is TRBJ2-1; 8 bases map to TRBD1. The CDR3 runs 16 residues. Germline CDR1 SEHNR, CDR2 FQNEAQ (reference sequence). J gave up 3 bases and V 5 bases, and 9 bases lay outside the gene matches. The CDR3 bases are TGTGCCAGCAGCCCAGGGGGCAGGGGGCACTACAATGAGCAGTTCTTC. It specifies CASSPGGRGHYNEQFF.

This chain links TRBV6-4 with TRBJ2-1; 16 positions agree with TRBD2. Germline V CDR1 and CDR2: MRHNA, SNTAGT. This CDR3 is built from 15 residues. Losses at the gene ends were 4 bases for V and 8 bases for J; bases not matched to a gene: 2. DNA for the CDR3: TGTGCCAGCAGTGCCGGGACTAGCGGGGGGGATGAGCAGTTCTTC. Its translation is CASSAGTSGGDEQFF.

The chain joins TRBV7-9 to TRBJ1-6; tentative D call: TRBD1 (6 bases). V was pared by 4 bases and J by 4 bases, with 11 bases between. Germline CDR1 SEHNR, CDR2 FQNEAQ (reference sequence). CDR3 length equals 15 residues. Here the CDR3 DNA reads TGTGCCAGCAGCTCGGACAGAGTATATAATTCACCCCTCCACTTT. Encoded protein: CASSSDRVYNSPLHF.

In its sample, this clone was seen once. The V and J genes are TRBV28 and TRBJ1-1; tentative D call: TRBD1 (5 bases). V was shortened by 4 bases and J by 5 bases, with 17 bases between the two germline ends. The CDR3 has 15 amino acids. CDR1 and CDR2 from the germline V gene are MDHEN and SYDVKM. CDR3 nucleotide sequence: TGTGCCAGCAGTTCGCCGGACCCTCGGGGGACTGAAGCTTTCTTT. As protein: CASSSPDPRGTEAFF.

This clone was counted between two and nine times. The chain joins TRBV27 to TRBJ1-2; 9 bases align to TRBD1. J lost 6 bases, V lost 5 bases, and 13 bases had no gene match. In germline, CDR1 is MNHEY, CDR2 SMNVEV (reference sequence). CDR3 length equals 16 residues. This chain's CDR3 is CASSPENRGRRNGYTF. The CDR3 bases are TGTGCCAGCAGTCCAGAGAACAGGGGGCGCCGGAATGGCTACACCTTC.

In nucleotides, the CDR3 is TGTGCCAGCAGCCAAGCGCATAATTCACCCCTCCACTTT. Translating gives CASSQAHNSPLHF. This sequence joins TRBV14 and TRBJ1-6; D gene ambiguous. V lost 1 base and J 5 bases, leaving 3 bases between the germline ends. Germline V gene lookup returns CDR1 SGHDN and CDR2 FVKESK. The CDR3 spans 13 residues.

The chain uses TRBV5-1 and TRBJ2-3; 12 positions agree with TRBD2. The CDR3 consists of 17 residues. Trimming cost V 5 bases and J 0 bases; bases outside gene matches: 7. Germline V CDR1 and CDR2: SGHRS, YFSETQ. The CDR3 is CASRGTSGRTSTDTQYF. In DNA form, the CDR3 reads TGCGCCAGCAGAGGGACTAGCGGGCGTACTAGCACAGATACGCAGTATTTT.

The chain employs TRBV30 and TRBJ1-2; perhaps TRBD1 as D (6 bases). CDR1 GTSNPN and CDR2 SVGIG come from the germline V gene (reference sequence). V shed 5 bases and J shed 8 bases, with 18 bases lying between them. The CDR3 contains 13 residues. The CDR3 bases are TGTGCCTGGCATTCCTCAGGGGTCAGCGGCTACACCTTC. Translated: CAWHSSGVSGYTF. The full variable domain, in which reference TRBV30 and TRBJ1-2 provide the parts outside the CDR3, is SQTIHQWPATLVQPVGSPLSLECTVEGTSNPNLYWYRQAAGRGLQLLFYSVGIGQISSEVPQNLSASRPQDRQFILSSKKLLLSDSGFYLCAWHSSGVSGYTFGSGTRLTVV.

The gene calls are TRBV7-2 and TRBJ2-1; no firm D call. V lost 3 bases, J lost 5 bases, and 8 bases lay in between. CDR1 and CDR2 from the germline V gene are SGHTA and FQGNSA. This CDR3 comprises 13 residues. This CDR3 reads CASSFWGNNEQFF. The CDR3, as DNA: TGTGCCAGCAGCTTTTGGGGAAACAATGAGCAGTTCTTC.

The gene calls are TRBV7-2 and TRBJ2-5; D remains ambiguous. This CDR3 contains 14 residues. V dropped 2 bases and J dropped 5 bases, with 12 bases sitting between them. From germline, CDR1 is SGHTA and CDR2 FQGNSA. In DNA, the CDR3 is TGTGCCAGCAGCTTAAACGGACGACGGGAGACCCAGTACTTC. This translates into CASSLNGRRETQYF. The full variable domain, with the rest looked up from reference TRBV7-2 and TRBJ2-5, is GAGVSQSPSNKVTEKGKDVELRCDPISGHTALYWYRQSLGQGLEFLIYFQGNSAPDKSGLPSDRFSAERTGGSVSTLTIQRTQQEDSAVYLCASSLNGRRETQYFGPGTRLLVL.

CDR3 protein: CATSAEGNQPQHF. CDR3 nucleotide sequence: TGTGCCACCAGCGCAGAGGGCAATCAGCCCCAGCATTTT. The J gene is TRBJ1-5, the V gene TRBV15; D is unclear. The germline gives CDR1 LNHNV, CDR2 YYDKDF (reference sequence). CDR3 length equals 13 residues. Trimming shortened V by 5 bases and J by 2 bases, and 7 bases separated the two germline ends.

This chain connects TRBV7-3 to TRBJ2-3, with 8 nucleotides matching TRBD1. The germline gives CDR1 SGHTA, CDR2 FQGTGA. Germline trimming cut 6 bases from V and 5 bases from J; bases unmatched to any gene: 13. CDR3 size: 16 residues. As DNA, the CDR3 is TGTGCCAGCAGAGAACTTCCAGGGGGCGAGGAAGATACGCAGTATTTT. Translated, it gives CASRELPGGEEDTQYF.

The chain carries TRBV5-1 and TRBJ2-1, with D maybe TRBD2 (6 bases). The CDR3 loop spans 12 amino acids. Germline assignment: CDR1 SGHRS and CDR2 YFSETQ. Trimming pared 3 bases from V and 6 bases from J, leaving 7 bases between. The CDR3 sequence is CASSSGSNEQFF. The DNA for the CDR3 is TGCGCCAGCAGCTCCGGGAGCAATGAGCAGTTCTTC.